This T cell receptor (beta chain) originates from a study of blood T cell repertoires in COVID-19. In the original workflow: Amplified reference gene primers provided the basis for estimating nucleated cell counts. Some clones are missing from TCRdb's copy, which holds only in-frame ones; the method was immunoSEQ multiplex PCR. The DNA gave D and trimming, while V, J and clone size come from that table. The repertoire holds around 200,000 clones, with 85% as singletons. The sample holds a few counts of this clone. Cohorts were determined from participant-reported clinical history. Resolution of symptoms, clearance, or two negative PCRs was present in recovered Cohort 3 donors. This CDR3 has 15 amino acids. CDR1 is SGHVS and CDR2 is FQNEAQ in the germline V gene. V lost 5 bases and J lost 9, with 20 bases in between.

This chain connects TRBV7-8 to TRBJ2-1, with D tentatively TRBD2 (6 bases). The receptor was derived from a middle-aged man who had recovered from COVID-19. Material: PBMCs or T cells enriched from blood (not recorded which). CDR3 protein: CASSPSVTGDSEQFF. The CDR3 bases are TGTGCCAGCAGCCCCTCGGTAACGGGAGACAGTGAGCAGTTCTTC.